This T cell receptor beta chain was documented in a study of shared clonotypes between healthy human individuals. Here immunoSEQ multiplex PCR was the method, and the copy in TCRdb shows in-frame clones only, minus some. This table holds about 2,200,000 clones, more than 85% found once. Naive-designated CD8 cells lacked CD45RO, were positively enriched for CCR7, and omitted terminally differentiated effector memory CD45RA+ cells. Germline lookup yields CDR1 MNHEY and CDR2 SMNVEV (reference sequence). Trimming took 8 bases from V and 4 from J, leaving 17 bases between them. There are 15 residues in the CDR3.

The sample taken for sequencing was naive CD8+ T cells from PBMCs. The V and J genes are TRBV27 and TRBJ2-2; D possibly uses TRBD1 or TRBD2 (5 bases each). This receptor was obtained from a young man in good health. Some clones in this sample may be carry-over from other donors' samples. The CDR3 nucleotides are TGTGCCAGCCCATCGAGGGGAAGTGTCACCGGGGAGCTGTTTTTT. Translating it yields CASPSRGSVTGELFF.